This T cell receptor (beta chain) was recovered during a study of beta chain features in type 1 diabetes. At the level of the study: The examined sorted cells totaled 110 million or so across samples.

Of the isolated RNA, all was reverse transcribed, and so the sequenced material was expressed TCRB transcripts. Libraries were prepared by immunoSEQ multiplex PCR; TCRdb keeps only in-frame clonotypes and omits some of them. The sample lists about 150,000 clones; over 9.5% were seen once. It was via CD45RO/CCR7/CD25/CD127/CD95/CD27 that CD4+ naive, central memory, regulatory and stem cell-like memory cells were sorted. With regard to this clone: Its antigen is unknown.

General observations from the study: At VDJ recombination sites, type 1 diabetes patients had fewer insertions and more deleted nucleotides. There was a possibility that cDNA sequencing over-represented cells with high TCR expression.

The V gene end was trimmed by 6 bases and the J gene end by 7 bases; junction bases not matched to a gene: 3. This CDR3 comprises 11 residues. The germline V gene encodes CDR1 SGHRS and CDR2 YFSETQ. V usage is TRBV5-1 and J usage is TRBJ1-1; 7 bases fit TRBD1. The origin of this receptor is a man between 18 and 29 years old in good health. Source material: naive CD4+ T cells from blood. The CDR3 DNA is TGCGCCAGCACCCGACAGGGTGAAGCTTTCTTT. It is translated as CASTRQGEAFF.